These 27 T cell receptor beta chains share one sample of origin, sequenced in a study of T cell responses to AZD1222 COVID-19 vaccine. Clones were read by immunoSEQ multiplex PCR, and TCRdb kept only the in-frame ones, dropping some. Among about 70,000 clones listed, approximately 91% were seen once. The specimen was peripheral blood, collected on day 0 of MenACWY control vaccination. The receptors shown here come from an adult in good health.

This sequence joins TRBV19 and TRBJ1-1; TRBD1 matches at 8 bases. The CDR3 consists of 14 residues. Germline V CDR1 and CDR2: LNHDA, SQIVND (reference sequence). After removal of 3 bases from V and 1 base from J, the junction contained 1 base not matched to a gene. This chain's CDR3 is CASSIGQGNTEAFF. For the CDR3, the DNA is TGTGCCAGTAGTATCGGACAGGGGAACACTGAAGCTTTCTTT.

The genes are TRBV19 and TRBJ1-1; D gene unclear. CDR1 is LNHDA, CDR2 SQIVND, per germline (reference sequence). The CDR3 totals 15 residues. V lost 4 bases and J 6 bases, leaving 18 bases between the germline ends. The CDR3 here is CASSKGVMGSAEAFF. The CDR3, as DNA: TGTGCCAGTAGTAAGGGTGTCATGGGTTCCGCTGAAGCTTTCTTT.

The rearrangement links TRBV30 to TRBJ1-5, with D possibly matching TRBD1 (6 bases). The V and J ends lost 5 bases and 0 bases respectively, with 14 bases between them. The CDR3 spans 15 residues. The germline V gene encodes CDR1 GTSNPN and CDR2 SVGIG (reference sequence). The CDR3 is CAWRRGGASNQPQHF. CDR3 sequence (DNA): TGTGCCTGGCGAAGGGGGGGGGCTAGCAATCAGCCCCAGCATTTT.

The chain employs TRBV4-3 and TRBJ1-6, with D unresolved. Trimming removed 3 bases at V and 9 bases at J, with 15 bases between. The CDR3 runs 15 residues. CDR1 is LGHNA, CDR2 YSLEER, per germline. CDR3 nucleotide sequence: TGCGCCAGCAGCCAGGCTCAGGACCTCATTTCACCCCTCCACTTT. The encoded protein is CASSQAQDLISPLHF.

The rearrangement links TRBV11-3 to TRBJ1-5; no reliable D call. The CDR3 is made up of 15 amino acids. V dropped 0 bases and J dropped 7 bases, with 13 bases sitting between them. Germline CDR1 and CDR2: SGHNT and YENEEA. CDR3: CASSLEGLPGQPQHF. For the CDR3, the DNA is TGTGCCAGCAGCTTAGAGGGATTGCCCGGGCAGCCCCAGCATTTT. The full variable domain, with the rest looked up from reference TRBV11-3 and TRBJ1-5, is EAGVVQSPRYKIIEKKQPVAFWCNPISGHNTLYWYLQNLGQGPELLIRYENEEAVDDSQLPKDRFSAERLKGVDSTLKIQPAELGDSAVYLCASSLEGLPGQPQHFGDGTRLSIL.

In nucleotides, the CDR3 is TGTGCCAGTAGTCGCTTTTGGCAGGCTAGCACAGATACGCAGTATTTT. Amino acid sequence: CASSRFWQASTDTQYF. V and J are TRBV19 and TRBJ2-3; D is unresolved. V was pared by 5 bases and J by 0 bases, with 15 bases between. CDR1 is LNHDA, CDR2 SQIVND, per germline (reference sequence). The CDR3 sequence is 16 residues long.

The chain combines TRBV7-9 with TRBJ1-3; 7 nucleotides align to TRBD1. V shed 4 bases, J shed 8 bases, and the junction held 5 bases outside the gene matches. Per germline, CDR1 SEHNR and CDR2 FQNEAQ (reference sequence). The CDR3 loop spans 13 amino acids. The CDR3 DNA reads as TGTGCCAGCAGCTCGGGACAGAAGTACACCATATATTTT. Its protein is CASSSGQKYTIYF.

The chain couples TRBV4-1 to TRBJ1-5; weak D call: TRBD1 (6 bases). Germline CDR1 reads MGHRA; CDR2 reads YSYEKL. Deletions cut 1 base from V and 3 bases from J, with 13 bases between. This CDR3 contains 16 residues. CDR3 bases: TGCGCCAGCAGCCAAGGAACTACAGGGACCAATCAGCCCCAGCATTTT. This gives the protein CASSQGTTGTNQPQHF.

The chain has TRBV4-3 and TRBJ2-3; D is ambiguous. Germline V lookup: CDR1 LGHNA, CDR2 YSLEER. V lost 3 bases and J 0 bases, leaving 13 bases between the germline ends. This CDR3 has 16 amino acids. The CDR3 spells CASSQMTTPSTDTQYF. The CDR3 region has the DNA TGCGCCAGCAGCCAGATGACAACGCCTAGCACAGATACGCAGTATTTT.

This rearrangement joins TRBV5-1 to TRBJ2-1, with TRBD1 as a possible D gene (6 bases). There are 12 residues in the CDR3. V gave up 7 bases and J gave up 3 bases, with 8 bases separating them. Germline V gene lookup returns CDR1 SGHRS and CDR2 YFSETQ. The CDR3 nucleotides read TGCGCCAGCCGGGGACACTACAATGAGCAGTTCTTC. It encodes CASRGHYNEQFF. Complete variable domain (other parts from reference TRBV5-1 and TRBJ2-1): KAGVTQTPRYLIKTRGQQVTLSCSPISGHRSVSWYQQTPGQGLQFLFEYFSETQRNKGNFPGRFSGRQFSNSRSEMNVSTLELGDSALYLCASRGHYNEQFFGPGTRLTVL.

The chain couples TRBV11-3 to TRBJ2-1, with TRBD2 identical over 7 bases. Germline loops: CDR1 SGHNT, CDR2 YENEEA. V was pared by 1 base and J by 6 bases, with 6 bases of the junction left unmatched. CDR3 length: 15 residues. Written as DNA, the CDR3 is TGTGCCAGCAGCTTAGTATCGGGGACTATCAATGAGCAGTTCTTC. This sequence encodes CASSLVSGTINEQFF.

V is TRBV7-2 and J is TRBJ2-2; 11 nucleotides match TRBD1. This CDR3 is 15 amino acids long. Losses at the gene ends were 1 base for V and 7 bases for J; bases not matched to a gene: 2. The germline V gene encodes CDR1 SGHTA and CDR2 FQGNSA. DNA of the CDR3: TGTGCCAGCAGCTTAGGCGGGACAGGGGGCGGGGAGCTGTTTTTT. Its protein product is CASSLGGTGGGELFF.

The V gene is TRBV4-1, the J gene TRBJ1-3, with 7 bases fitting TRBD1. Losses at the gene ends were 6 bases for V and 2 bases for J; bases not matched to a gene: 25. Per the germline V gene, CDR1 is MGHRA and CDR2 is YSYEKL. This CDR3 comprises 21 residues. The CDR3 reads CASSRGLGGARSLGTGNTIYF. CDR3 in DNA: TGCGCCAGCAGTAGAGGACTAGGGGGCGCGAGGAGTCTGGGGACTGGAAACACCATATATTTT.

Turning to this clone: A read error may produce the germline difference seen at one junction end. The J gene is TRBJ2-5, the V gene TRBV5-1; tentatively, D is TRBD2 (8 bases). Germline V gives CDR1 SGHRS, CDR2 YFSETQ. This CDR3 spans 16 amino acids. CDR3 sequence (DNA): TGCGCCAGCAGCTTAGCGGGGGACAGTAGACAAGGGACCCAGTACTTC. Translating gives CASSLAGDSRQGTQYF.

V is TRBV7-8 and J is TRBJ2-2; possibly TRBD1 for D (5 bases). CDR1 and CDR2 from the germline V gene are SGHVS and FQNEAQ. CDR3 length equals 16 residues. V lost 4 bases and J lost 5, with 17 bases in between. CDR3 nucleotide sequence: TGTGCCAGCAGCTATCCCCAGGGCGTTGGGACCGGGGAGCTGTTTTTT. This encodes CASSYPQGVGTGELFF.

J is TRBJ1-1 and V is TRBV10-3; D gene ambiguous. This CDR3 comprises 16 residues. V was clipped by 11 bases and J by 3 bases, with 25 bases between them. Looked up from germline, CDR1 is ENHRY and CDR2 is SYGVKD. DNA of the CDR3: TGTGCCTCCAGGAGACGGGCTTCGGTCCAAGACACTGAAGCTTTCTTT. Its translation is CASRRRASVQDTEAFF.

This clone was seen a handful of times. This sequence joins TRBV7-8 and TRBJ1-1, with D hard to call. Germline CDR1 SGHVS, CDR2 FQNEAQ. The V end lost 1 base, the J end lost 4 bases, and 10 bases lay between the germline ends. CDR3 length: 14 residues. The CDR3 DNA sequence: TGTGCCAGCAGCTTAGGAAACGTTGCCACTGAAGCTTTCTTT. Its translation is CASSLGNVATEAFF.

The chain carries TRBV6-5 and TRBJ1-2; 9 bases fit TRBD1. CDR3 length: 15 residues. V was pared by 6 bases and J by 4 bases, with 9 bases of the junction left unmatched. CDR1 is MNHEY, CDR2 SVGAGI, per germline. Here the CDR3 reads CASRLNRGLGYGYTF. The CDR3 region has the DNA TGTGCCAGCAGACTAAACAGGGGGCTCGGCTATGGCTACACCTTC.

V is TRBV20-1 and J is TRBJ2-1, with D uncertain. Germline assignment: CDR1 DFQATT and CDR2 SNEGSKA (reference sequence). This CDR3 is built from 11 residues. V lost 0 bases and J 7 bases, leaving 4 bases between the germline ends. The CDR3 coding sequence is TGCAGTGCTAGAGAGGATAATGAGCAGTTCTTC. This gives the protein CSAREDNEQFF.

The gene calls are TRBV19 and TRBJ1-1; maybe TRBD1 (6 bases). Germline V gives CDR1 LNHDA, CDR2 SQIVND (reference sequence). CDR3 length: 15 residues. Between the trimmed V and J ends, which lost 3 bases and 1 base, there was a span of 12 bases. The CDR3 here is CASSIEARGNTEAFF. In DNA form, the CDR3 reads TGTGCCAGTAGTATTGAGGCCAGGGGGAACACTGAAGCTTTCTTT.

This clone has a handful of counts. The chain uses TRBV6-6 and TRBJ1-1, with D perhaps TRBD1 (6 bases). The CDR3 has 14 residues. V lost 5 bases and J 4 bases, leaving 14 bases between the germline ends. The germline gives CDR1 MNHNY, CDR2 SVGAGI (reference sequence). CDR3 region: CASSKAPGVTEAFF. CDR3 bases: TGTGCCAGCAGTAAGGCGCCAGGGGTCACTGAAGCTTTCTTT.

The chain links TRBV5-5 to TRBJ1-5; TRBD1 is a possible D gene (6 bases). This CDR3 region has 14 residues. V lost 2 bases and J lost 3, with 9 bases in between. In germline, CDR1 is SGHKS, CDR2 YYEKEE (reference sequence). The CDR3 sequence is CASSLGQNNQPQHF. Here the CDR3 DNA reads TGTGCCAGCAGCTTAGGACAGAACAATCAGCCCCAGCATTTT.

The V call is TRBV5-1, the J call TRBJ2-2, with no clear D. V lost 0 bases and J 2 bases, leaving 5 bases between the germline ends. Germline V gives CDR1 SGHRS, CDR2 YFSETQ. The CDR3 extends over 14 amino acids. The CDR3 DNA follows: TGCGCCAGCAGCTTGGGGGCTAACACCGGGGAGCTGTTTTTT. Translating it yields CASSLGANTGELFF.

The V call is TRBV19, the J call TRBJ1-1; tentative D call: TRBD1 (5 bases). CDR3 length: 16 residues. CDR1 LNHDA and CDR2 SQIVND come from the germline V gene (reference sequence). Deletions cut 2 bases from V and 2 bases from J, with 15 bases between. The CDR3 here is CASSINWGEINTEAFF. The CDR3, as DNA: TGTGCCAGTAGTATAAATTGGGGCGAGATCAACACTGAAGCTTTCTTT.

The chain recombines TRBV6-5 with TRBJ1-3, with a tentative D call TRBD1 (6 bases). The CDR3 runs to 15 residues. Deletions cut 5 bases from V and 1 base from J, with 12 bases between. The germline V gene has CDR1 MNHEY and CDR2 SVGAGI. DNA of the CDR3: TGTGCCAGCAGTAGAGGGGGACTTTCTGGAAACACCATATATTTT. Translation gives CASSRGGLSGNTIYF.

DNA of the CDR3: TGCGCCAGCAGCCAAGATACCGGGGACAGGCTGGGTTATGGCTACACCTTC. It yields the protein CASSQDTGDRLGYGYTF. The chain recombines TRBV4-1 with TRBJ1-2; 8 bases are a match to TRBD1. V gave up 0 bases and J gave up 5 bases; unmatched junction bases: 11. CDR1 is MGHRA and CDR2 is YSYEKL in the germline V gene. The CDR3 has 17 amino acids.

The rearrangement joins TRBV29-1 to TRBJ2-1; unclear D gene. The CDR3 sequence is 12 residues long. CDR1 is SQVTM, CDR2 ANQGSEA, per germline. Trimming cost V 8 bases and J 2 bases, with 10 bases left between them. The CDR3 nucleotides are TGCAGCCACTCGAAGGCCTACAATGAGCAGTTCTTC. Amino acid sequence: CSHSKAYNEQFF.